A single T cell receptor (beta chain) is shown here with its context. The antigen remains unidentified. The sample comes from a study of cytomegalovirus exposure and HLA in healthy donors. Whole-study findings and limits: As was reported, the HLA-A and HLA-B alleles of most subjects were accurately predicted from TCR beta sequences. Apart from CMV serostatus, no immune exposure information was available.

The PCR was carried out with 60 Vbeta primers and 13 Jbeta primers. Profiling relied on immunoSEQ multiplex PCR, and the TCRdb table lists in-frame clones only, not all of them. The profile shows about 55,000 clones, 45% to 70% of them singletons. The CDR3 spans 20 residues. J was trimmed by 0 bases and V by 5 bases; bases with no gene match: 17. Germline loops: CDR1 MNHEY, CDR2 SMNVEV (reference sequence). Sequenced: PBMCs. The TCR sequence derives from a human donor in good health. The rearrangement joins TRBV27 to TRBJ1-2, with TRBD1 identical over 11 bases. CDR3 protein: CASSPRTGGGLGSPNYGYTF. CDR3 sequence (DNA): TGTGCCAGCAGTCCGCGGACAGGGGGCGGGCTAGGTTCGCCTAACTATGGCTACACCTTC.